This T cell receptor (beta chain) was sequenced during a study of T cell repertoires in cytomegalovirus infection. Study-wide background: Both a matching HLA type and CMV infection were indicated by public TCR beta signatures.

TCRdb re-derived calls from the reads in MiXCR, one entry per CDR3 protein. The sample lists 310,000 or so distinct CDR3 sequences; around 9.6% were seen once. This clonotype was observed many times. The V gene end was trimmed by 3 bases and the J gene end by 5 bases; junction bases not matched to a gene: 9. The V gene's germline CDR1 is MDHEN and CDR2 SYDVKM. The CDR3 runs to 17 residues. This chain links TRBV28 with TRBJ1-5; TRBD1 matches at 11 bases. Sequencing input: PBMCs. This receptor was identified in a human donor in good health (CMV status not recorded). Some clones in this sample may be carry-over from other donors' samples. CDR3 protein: CASSLDRGLEVDQPQHF. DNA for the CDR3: TGTGCCAGCAGTTTGGACAGGGGGCTGGAAGTAGATCAGCCCCAGCATTTT.